The next 22 T cell receptor beta chains were all read from a single sample in a study of T cells expressing NK-cell markers. Reprocessing the 5' RACE reads, TCRdb reports a single entry for every CDR3 protein and omits DNA. This listing includes fewer than 400,000 distinct CDR3 sequences. The sample comprised blood T cells: a sorted CD56 or NKG2C T cell subset, CD4+ or CD8+ T cells, or bulk PBMC T cells (not recorded which). The receptor set was obtained from a man aged 18 to 69 in good health.

The chain couples TRBV11-2 to TRBJ2-3; TCRdb selects TRBD2, and the lack of DNA leaves this call unchecked. Germline values: CDR1 SGHAT, CDR2 FQNNGV. CDR3 length: 20 residues. CDR3 sequence: CASSLEVRGLGPLSTDTQYF.

This chain links TRBV19 with TRBJ2-7; TCRdb returns TRBD1, unconfirmable since there is no DNA. This CDR3 has 15 amino acids. Germline V gene lookup returns CDR1 LNHDA and CDR2 SQIVND (reference sequence). CDR3 amino acids: CASSILGHQPFKQYF.

The rearrangement joins TRBV20-1 to TRBJ1-1. Per germline, CDR1 DFQATT and CDR2 SNEGSKA (reference sequence). The CDR3 runs 12 residues. CDR3 residues: CSARQVSTEAFF.

The rearrangement uses TRBV18 and TRBJ2-1. Germline CDR1 and CDR2: KGHSH and LQKENI. This CDR3 has 17 residues. The CDR3 region is CASSPAPTSSSYNEQFF.

This chain links TRBV20-1 with TRBJ1-5; TCRdb's D gene call, TRBD1, goes unchecked for lack of DNA. Germline V CDR1 and CDR2: DFQATT, SNEGSKA (reference sequence). The CDR3 is 17 amino acids. CDR3 region: CSARDPRTGGRNQPQHF.

The chain has TRBV12-3 or TRBV12-4 and TRBJ2-2; with no DNA, the TCRdb D assignment of TRBD1 cannot be verified. The length of the CDR3 is 16 residues. This chain's CDR3 is CASSSHGRTNTGELFF.

J is TRBJ2-1 and V is TRBV6-4; the D call of TRBD1 rests on TCRdb alone, since no DNA is present to check it. Germline-derived CDR1 and CDR2 are MRHNA and SNTAGT. The CDR3 runs to 13 residues. The chain's CDR3 is CASMGGPYNEQFF.

V usage is TRBV7-9 and J usage is TRBJ2-2; the TCRdb D gene call, TRBD1, has no DNA to confirm it. The CDR3 has 17 amino acids. CDR1 and CDR2 from the germline V gene are SEHNR and FQNEAQ (reference sequence). This CDR3 reads CASSPRRKTGEIGELFF.

The chain couples TRBV7-9 to TRBJ2-1; the TCRdb call, TRBD2, lacks DNA for checking. This CDR3 contains 16 residues. In germline, CDR1 is SEHNR, CDR2 FQNEAQ (reference sequence). The CDR3 protein is CASTLGPSDPYNEQFF.

The V call is TRBV20-1, the J call TRBJ1-3; there is no DNA to check the TCRdb D call of TRBD1. Germline CDR1 reads DFQATT; CDR2 reads SNEGSKA (reference sequence). The CDR3 length is 12 residues. The CDR3 reads CGGRQAGNTIYF.

CDR3 sequence: CASRKQPYNEQFF. This chain connects TRBV27 to TRBJ2-1. Germline CDR1 MNHEY, CDR2 SMNVEV (reference sequence). The CDR3 spans 13 residues.

The chain recombines TRBV12-3 or TRBV12-4 with TRBJ2-7; TCRdb selects TRBD1, and the lack of DNA leaves this call unchecked. The CDR3 has 15 amino acids. The CDR3: CASSLGGDRSYEQYF.

The gene calls are TRBV18 and TRBJ2-1. The V gene's germline CDR1 is KGHSH and CDR2 LQKENI. The CDR3 is 14 residues long. The CDR3 here is CASSPPVRDREQFF.

CDR3 sequence: CASSEGTGKETQYF. V gene TRBV7-8 combines with J gene TRBJ2-5; the D gene TCRdb calls, TRBD1, cannot be checked with no DNA. In germline, CDR1 is SGHVS, CDR2 FQNEAQ. CDR3 size: 14 residues.

V and J are TRBV6-5 and TRBJ2-5; TCRdb designates TRBD1, a call that cannot be tested without DNA. This CDR3 has 18 amino acids. Germline V gene lookup returns CDR1 MNHEY and CDR2 SVGAGI. The CDR3 here is CASSYLGPNSGGQETQYF.

The CDR3 sequence is CSVTGGNTDTQYF. This chain joins TRBV29-1 and TRBJ2-3; absent DNA, TCRdb's TRBD1 call cannot be checked. Germline V gives CDR1 SQVTM, CDR2 ANQGSEA. The CDR3 loop spans 13 amino acids.

The V gene is TRBV3-1, the J gene TRBJ1-1; absent DNA, TCRdb's TRBD1 call cannot be checked. The CDR3 spans 16 residues. Germline CDR1 and CDR2: LGHDT and YNNKEL (reference sequence). The CDR3 loop reads CASSQRGPQGNTEAFF.

V is TRBV2 and J is TRBJ1-4; TCRdb selects TRBD1, and the lack of DNA leaves this call unchecked. CDR1 SNHLY and CDR2 FYNNEI come from the germline V gene. CDR3 length equals 13 residues. CDR3 sequence: CASSEKGAEKLFF. Together with reference TRBV2 and TRBJ1-4, the CDR3 gives the full variable domain: EPEVTQTPSHQVTQMGQEVILRCVPISNHLYFYWYRQILGQKVEFLVSFYNNEISEKSEIFDDQFSVERPDGSNFTLKIRSTKLEDSAMYFCASSEKGAEKLFFGSGTQLSVL.

This CDR3 reads CASSYGTGQREQYF. The V and J genes are TRBV6-2 or TRBV6-3 and TRBJ2-7; TCRdb's D call, TRBD1, is unchecked because there is no DNA. CDR1 is MNHEY, CDR2 SVGEGT, per germline. The CDR3 runs 14 residues.

J is TRBJ2-1 and V is TRBV7-6; TCRdb names TRBD2, which stays unverified in the absence of DNA. This CDR3 is 17 amino acids long. CDR1 and CDR2 from the germline V gene are SGHVS and FNYEAQ. This chain's CDR3 is CASSLQEAGSSYNEQFF. Variable domain in full (rest from reference TRBV7-6 and TRBJ2-1): GAGVSQSPRYKVTKRGQDVALRCDPISGHVSLYWYRQALGQGPEFLTYFNYEAQQDKSGLPNDRFSAERPEGSISTLTIQRTEQRDSAMYRCASSLQEAGSSYNEQFFGPGTRLTVL.

This chain uses TRBV7-8 with TRBJ1-1. CDR1 SGHVS and CDR2 FQNEAQ come from the germline V gene. CDR3 length: 12 residues. This CDR3 reads CASSSLPSSAFF.

This CDR3 reads CASSDRGGYGYTF. V gene TRBV7-3 combines with J gene TRBJ1-2; TCRdb proposes TRBD1, but this gene call is untestable without DNA. The CDR3 totals 13 residues. The germline gives CDR1 SGHTA, CDR2 FQGTGA.